The text below deals with one TCR beta chain. The antigen remains undetermined. Germline trimming cut 5 bases from V and 2 bases from J; bases unmatched to any gene: 5. Per germline, CDR1 SGHVS and CDR2 FQNEAQ. The CDR3 runs 18 residues. The entry originates in a study of identical twins. MiXCR, run by TCRdb on the 5' RACE reads, gives a single entry per CDR3 protein. This sample has 200,000 to 300,000 distinct CDR3 sequences; 5.5% to 8% occur once, and the top ten carry 3.6%. Regarding the study as a whole: Twin-shared out-of-frame alpha sequences showed excess low generation probability. In beta out-of-frame sequences, the excess sharing between twins was weaker. Whereas memory repertoires showed no such difference, abundant cord blood beta clonotypes carried fewer insertions. Conclusions came from cross-sectional statistical analysis, not from following the same donors.

Separately, the same data were catalogued under a study of yellow fever vaccine responses in identical twins.

The chain couples TRBV7-8 to TRBJ2-6; 14 nucleotides agree with TRBD2. This clonotype was obtained from a young woman in good health. Source material: memory (CD45RO+) T cells sorted from blood. The CDR3 DNA reads TGTGCCAGCAGCGGGGGACTAGCGGGAGTCCCTGGGGCCAACGTCCTGACTTTC. This codes for CASSGGLAGVPGANVLTF.